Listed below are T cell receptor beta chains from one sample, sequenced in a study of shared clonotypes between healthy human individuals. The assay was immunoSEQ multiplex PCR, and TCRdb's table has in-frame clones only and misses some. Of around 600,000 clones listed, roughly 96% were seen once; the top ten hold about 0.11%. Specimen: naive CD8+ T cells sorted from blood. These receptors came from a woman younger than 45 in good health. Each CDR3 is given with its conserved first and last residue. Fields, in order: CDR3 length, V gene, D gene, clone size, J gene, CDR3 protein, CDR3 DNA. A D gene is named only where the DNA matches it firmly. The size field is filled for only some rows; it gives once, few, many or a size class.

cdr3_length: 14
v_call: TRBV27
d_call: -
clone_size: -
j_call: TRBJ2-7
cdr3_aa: CASSFAGESYEQYF
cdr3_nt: TGTGCCAGCAGTTTTGCAGGGGAATCCTACGAGCAGTACTTC

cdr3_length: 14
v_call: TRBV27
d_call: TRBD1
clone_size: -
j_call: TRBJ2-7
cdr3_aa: CASSFRGPSYEQYF
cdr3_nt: TGTGCCAGCAGTTTCAGGGGGCCCTCCTACGAGCAGTACTTC

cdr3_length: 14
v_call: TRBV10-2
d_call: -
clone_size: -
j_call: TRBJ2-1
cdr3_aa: CASSGQTIWYEQFF
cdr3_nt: TGCGCCAGCAGTGGACAGACTATCTGGTATGAGCAGTTCTTC

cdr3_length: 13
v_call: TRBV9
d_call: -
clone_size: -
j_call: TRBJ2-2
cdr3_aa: CASRAGTTGELFF
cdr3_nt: TGTGCCAGCAGAGCAGGGACGACCGGGGAGCTGTTTTTT

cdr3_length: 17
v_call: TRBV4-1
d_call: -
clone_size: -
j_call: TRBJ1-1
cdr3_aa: CASSQNLFRTENTEAFF
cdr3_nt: TGCGCCAGCAGCCAGAACCTTTTTCGGACGGAGAACACTGAAGCTTTCTTT

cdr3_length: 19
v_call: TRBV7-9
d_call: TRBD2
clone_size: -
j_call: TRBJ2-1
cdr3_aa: CASSSRPPRGLAGADEQFF
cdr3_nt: TGTGCCAGCAGCTCCAGGCCGCCCCGGGGACTAGCGGGAGCGGATGAGCAGTTCTTC

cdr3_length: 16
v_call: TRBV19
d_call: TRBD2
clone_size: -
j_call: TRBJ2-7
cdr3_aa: CASSTLAGDMTLEQYF
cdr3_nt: TGTGCCAGTAGTACTTTAGCGGGAGATATGACTCTTGAGCAGTACTTC

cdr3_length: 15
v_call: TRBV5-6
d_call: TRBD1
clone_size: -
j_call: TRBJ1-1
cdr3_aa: CASRPGQGARTEAFF
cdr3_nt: TGTGCCAGCAGACCTGGACAGGGGGCGAGGACTGAAGCTTTCTTT

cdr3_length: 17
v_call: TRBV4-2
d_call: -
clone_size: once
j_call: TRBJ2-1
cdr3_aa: CASSQEEKGLSYNEQFF
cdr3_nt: TGTGCCAGCAGCCAAGAGGAGAAGGGTCTCTCCTACAATGAGCAGTTCTTC

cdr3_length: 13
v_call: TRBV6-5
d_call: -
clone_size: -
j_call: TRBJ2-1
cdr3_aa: CASVGGAYNEQFF
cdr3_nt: TGTGCCAGCGTTGGCGGAGCCTACAATGAGCAGTTCTTC

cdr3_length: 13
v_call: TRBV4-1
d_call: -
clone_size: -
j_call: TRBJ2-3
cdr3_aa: CASRPRNTDTQYF
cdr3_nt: TGCGCCAGCAGACCTCGCAACACAGATACGCAGTATTTT

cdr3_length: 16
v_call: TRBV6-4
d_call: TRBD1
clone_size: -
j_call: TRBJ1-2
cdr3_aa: CASSKNRDRDSYGYTF
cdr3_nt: TGTGCCAGCAGTAAAAACCGGGACAGGGATTCCTATGGCTACACCTTC

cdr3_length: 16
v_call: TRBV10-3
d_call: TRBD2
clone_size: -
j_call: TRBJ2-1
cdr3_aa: CALAGTRSLSYNEQFF
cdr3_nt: TGTGCCCTAGCGGGGACCCGCTCGCTGTCCTACAATGAGCAGTTCTTC

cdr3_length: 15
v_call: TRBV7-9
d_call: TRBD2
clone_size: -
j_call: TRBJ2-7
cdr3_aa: CASSLALAGVHEQYF
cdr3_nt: TGTGCCAGCAGCTTAGCGCTAGCGGGAGTACACGAGCAGTACTTC

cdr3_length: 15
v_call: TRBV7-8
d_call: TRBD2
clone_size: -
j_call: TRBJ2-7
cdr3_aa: CASSFLAGYSYEQYF
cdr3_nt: TGTGCCAGCAGCTTTCTAGCGGGGTACTCCTACGAGCAGTACTTC

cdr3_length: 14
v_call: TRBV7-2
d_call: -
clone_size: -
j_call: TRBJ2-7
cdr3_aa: CASSLSYRDYEQYF
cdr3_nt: TGTGCCAGCAGCTTATCTTACAGGGACTACGAGCAGTACTTC

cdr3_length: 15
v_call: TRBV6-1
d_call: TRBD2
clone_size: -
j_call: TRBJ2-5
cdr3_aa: CASRLTSGRVETQYF
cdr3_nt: TGTGCCAGCAGATTGACTAGCGGGAGGGTAGAGACCCAGTACTTC

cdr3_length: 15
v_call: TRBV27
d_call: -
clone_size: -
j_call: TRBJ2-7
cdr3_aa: CASARGTGHSYEQYF
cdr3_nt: TGTGCCAGCGCCAGGGGAACAGGGCACTCCTACGAGCAGTACTTC

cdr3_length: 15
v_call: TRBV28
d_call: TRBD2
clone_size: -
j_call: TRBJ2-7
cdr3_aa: CASSPRTSGAYEQYF
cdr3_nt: TGTGCCAGCAGTCCGCGGACTAGCGGGGCTTACGAGCAGTACTTC

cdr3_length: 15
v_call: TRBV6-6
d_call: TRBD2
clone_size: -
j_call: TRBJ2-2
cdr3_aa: CASSYSQREPGELFF
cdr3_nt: TGTGCCAGCAGTTACTCCCAGCGGGAGCCCGGGGAGCTGTTTTTT

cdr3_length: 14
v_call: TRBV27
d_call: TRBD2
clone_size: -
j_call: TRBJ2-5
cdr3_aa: CASSSLAGEETQYF
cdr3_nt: TGTGCCAGCAGTTCGTTAGCGGGAGAAGAGACCCAGTACTTC

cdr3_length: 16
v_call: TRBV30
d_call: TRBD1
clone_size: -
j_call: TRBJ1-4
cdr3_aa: CAWSAISTGGEEKLFF
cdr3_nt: TGTGCCTGGAGTGCGATCTCAACAGGGGGAGAAGAAAAACTGTTTTTT

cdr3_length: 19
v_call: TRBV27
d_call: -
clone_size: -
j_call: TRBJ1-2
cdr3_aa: CASSLSIDLKLRGSEGYTF
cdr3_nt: TGTGCCAGCAGTTTAAGCATCGACTTGAAGCTCAGGGGATCAGAAGGCTACACCTTC

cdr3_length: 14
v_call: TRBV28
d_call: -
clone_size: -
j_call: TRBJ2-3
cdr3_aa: CASSMPSREDTQYF
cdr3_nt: TGTGCCAGCAGCATGCCCAGCAGGGAAGATACGCAGTATTTT

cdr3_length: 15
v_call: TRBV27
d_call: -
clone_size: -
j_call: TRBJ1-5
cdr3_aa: CASSLIGQLNQPQHF
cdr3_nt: TGTGCCAGCAGTTTAATAGGACAGCTCAATCAGCCCCAGCATTTT

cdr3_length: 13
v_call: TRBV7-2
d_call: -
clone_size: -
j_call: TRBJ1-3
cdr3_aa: CASSLDSYNTIYF
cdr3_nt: TGTGCCAGCAGCTTAGATAGCTACAACACCATATATTTT

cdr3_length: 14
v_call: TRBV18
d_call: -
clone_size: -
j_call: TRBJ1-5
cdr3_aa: CASSRGVENQPQHF
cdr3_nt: TGTGCCAGCTCACGAGGGGTGGAGAATCAGCCCCAGCATTTT

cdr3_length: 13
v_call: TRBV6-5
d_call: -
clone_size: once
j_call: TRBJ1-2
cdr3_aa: CASSYQGTYGYTF
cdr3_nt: TGTGCCAGCAGTTACCAGGGGACCTATGGCTACACCTTC

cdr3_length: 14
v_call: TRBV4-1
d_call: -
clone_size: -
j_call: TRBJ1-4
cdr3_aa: CASSPRGENEKLFF
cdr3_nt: TGCGCCAGCAGCCCGAGGGGGGAGAATGAAAAACTGTTTTTT

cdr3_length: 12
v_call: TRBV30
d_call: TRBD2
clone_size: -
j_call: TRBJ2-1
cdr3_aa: CAWSAQLAVQFF
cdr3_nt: TGTGCCTGGAGTGCACAACTAGCGGTCCAGTTCTTC

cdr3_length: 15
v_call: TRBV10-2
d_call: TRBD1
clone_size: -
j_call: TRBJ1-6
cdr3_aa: CASSELDRVNSPLHF
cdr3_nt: TGCGCCAGCAGTGAGTTGGACAGGGTGAATTCACCCCTCCACTTT

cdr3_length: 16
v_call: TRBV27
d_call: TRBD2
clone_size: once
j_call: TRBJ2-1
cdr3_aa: CASSLTGTSFHNEQFF
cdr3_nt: TGTGCCAGCAGCCTTACCGGGACTAGCTTCCACAATGAGCAGTTCTTC

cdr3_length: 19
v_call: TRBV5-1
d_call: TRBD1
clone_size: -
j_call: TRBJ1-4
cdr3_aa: CASSFRQGAGRPTNEKLFF
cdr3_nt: TGCGCCAGCAGCTTTCGACAGGGGGCCGGAAGACCAACTAATGAAAAACTGTTTTTT

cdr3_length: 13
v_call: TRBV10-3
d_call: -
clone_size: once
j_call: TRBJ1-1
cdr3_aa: CAISESLSAEAFF
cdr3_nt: TGTGCCATCAGTGAGTCTTTGTCGGCTGAAGCTTTCTTT

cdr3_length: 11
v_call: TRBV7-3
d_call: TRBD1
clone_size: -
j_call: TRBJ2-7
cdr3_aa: CALQGPYEQYF
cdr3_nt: TGTGCCCTACAGGGGCCCTACGAGCAGTACTTC

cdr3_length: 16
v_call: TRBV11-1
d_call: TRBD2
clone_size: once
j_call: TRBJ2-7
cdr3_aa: CASSLARGTSTYEQYF
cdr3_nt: TGTGCCAGCAGCTTAGCGCGGGGGACTAGCACCTACGAGCAGTACTTC

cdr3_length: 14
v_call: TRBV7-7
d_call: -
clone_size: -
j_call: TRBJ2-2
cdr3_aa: CASSLREGTGELFF
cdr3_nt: TGTGCCAGCAGCTTGCGTGAGGGCACCGGGGAGCTGTTTTTT

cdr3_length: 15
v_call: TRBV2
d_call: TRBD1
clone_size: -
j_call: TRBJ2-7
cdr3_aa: CAITDRDRDFREQYF
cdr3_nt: TGTGCCATTACAGACCGGGACAGGGATTTTAGGGAGCAGTACTTC

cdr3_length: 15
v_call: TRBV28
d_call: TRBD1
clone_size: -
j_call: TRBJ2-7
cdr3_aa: CASSPNRGLGYEQYF
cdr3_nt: TGTGCCAGCAGCCCAAACAGGGGGCTAGGGTACGAGCAGTACTTC

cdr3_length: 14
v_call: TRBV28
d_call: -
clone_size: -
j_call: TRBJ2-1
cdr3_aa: CASSHGWDRDEQFF
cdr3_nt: TGTGCCAGCAGTCACGGTTGGGATCGGGATGAGCAGTTCTTC

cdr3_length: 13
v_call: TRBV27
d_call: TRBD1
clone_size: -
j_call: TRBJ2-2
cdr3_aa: CATGTGVTGELFF
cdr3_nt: TGTGCCACCGGGACAGGGGTGACCGGGGAGCTGTTTTTT

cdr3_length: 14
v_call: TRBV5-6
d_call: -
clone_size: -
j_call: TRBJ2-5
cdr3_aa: CASSLAAFRETQYF
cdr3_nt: TGTGCCAGCAGCTTGGCGGCCTTCCGAGAGACCCAGTACTTC

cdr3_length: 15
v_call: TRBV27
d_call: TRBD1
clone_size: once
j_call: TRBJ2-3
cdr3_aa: CASSSGQGITDTQYF
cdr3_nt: TGTGCCAGCAGTTCGGGACAGGGGATCACAGATACGCAGTATTTT

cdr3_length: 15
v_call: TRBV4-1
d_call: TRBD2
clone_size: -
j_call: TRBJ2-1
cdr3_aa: CASSQSRTSVFEQFF
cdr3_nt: TGCGCCAGCAGCCAATCCCGGACTAGCGTCTTTGAGCAGTTCTTC

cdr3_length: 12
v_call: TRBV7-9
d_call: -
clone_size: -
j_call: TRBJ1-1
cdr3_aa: CASSLGSNEAFF
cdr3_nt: TGTGCCAGCAGCTTAGGGAGCAATGAAGCTTTCTTT

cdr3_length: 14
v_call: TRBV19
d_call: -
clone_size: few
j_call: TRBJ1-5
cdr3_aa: CASSIRDSNQPQHF
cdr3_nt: TGTGCCAGTAGTATCCGGGATAGCAATCAGCCCCAGCATTTT

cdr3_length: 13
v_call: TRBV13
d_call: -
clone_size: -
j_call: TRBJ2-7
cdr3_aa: CASSVGISYEQYF
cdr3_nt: TGTGCCAGCAGCGTCGGGATCTCCTACGAGCAGTACTTC

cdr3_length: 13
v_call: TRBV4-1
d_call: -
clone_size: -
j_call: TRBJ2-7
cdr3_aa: CASSQVRGYEQYF
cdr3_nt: TGCGCCAGCAGCCAAGTCCGCGGGTACGAGCAGTACTTC

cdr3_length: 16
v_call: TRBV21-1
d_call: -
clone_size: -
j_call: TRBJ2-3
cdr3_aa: CASSKVGRREPDTQYF
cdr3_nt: TGTGCCAGCAGCAAAGTGGGTCGGCGGGAGCCAGATACGCAGTATTTT

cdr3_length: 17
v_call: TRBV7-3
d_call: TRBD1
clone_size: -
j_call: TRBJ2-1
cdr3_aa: CASSSLVGTGGSNEQFF
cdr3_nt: TGTGCCAGCAGCTCGCTTGTCGGGACAGGGGGTAGCAATGAGCAGTTCTTC

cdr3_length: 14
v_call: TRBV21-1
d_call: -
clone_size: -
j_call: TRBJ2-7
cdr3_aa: CASSKRDRPSEQYF
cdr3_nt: TGTGCCAGCAGTAAAAGGGACCGACCCTCCGAGCAGTACTTC

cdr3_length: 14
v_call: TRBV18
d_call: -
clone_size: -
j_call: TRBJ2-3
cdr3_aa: CASSPEEGLDTQYF
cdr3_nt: TGTGCCAGCTCACCTGAGGAAGGGTTAGATACGCAGTATTTT

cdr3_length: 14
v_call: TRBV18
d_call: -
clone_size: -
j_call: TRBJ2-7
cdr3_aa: CASSPPLERHEQYF
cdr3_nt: TGTGCCAGCTCACCACCACTAGAACGGCACGAGCAGTACTTC